The 6 T cell receptor beta chains listed next were all sequenced from one sample in a study of beta chain features in type 1 diabetes. Regarding the study as a whole: In all four CD4+ subsets, TCRB CDR3 length was significantly, moderately reduced in type 1 diabetes.

All of the isolated RNA was reverse transcribed, so expressed TCRB transcripts were sequenced. The table came from immunoSEQ multiplex PCR; TCRdb's copy has only in-frame clones and leaves some out. The sample includes about 160,000 clones, approximately 8% of them seen just once. Their recognized antigens are unknown. The specimen sequenced was central memory CD4+ T cells from blood. The receptors derive from a man younger than 35 with type 1 diabetes.

This clone was counted only a few times. V and J are TRBV2 and TRBJ2-5, with D unresolved. Looked up from germline, CDR1 is SNHLY and CDR2 is FYNNEI. V was pared by 5 bases and J by 4 bases, with 11 bases between. This CDR3 spans 13 amino acids. In DNA form, the CDR3 reads TGTGCCAGCAGTCAAGACACGGGAGAGACCCAGTACTTC. Encoded protein: CASSQDTGETQYF. Combining the CDR3 with reference TRBV2 and TRBJ2-5 gives the whole variable domain EPEVTQTPSHQVTQMGQEVILRCVPISNHLYFYWYRQILGQKVEFLVSFYNNEISEKSEIFDDQFSVERPDGSNFTLKIRSTKLEDSAMYFCASSQDTGETQYFGPGTRLLVL.

This clone was picked up a small number of times. The chain is built from TRBV11-3 and TRBJ2-1; D is unresolved. The germline V and J ends were trimmed by 4 bases and 5 bases, with 6 bases remaining between them. Per germline, CDR1 SGHNT and CDR2 YENEEA. This CDR3 region has 12 residues. In DNA form, the CDR3 reads TGTGCCAGCAGCTACTCGAACAATGAGCAGTTCTTC. Translated, it gives CASSYSNNEQFF.

The chain is built from TRBV19 and TRBJ2-5, with 7 bases fitting TRBD1. The CDR3 has 14 amino acids. Trimming removed 3 bases from V and 10 bases from J; junction bases left unmatched: 11. CDR1 is LNHDA, CDR2 SQIVND, per germline (reference sequence). The CDR3 protein is CASSIEGGRADQYF. CDR3 nucleotide sequence: TGTGCCAGTAGTATCGAAGGGGGCCGCGCGGACCAGTACTTC.

This clone was observed a handful of times. The chain combines TRBV11-3 with TRBJ2-5; D is undetermined. CDR1 is SGHNT and CDR2 is YENEEA in the germline V gene. This CDR3 is built from 14 residues. V gave up 0 bases and J gave up 4 bases, with 9 bases separating them. The chain's CDR3 is CASSLEVAPETQYF. For the CDR3, the DNA is TGTGCCAGCAGCTTAGAGGTGGCCCCAGAGACCCAGTACTTC.

This clone has a count of ten or more. The chain joins TRBV7-8 to TRBJ2-1, with D unresolved. This CDR3 is built from 16 residues. CDR1 SGHVS and CDR2 FQNEAQ come from the germline V gene. The V gene lost 3 bases and the J gene lost 4 bases, with 16 bases spanning the gap. The CDR3 DNA reads TGTGCCAGCAGCTTGAAATTTGCGGCTGATTACAATGAGCAGTTCTTC. Amino acids: CASSLKFAADYNEQFF.

J is TRBJ2-3 and V is TRBV5-1, with 10 bases lining up with TRBD2. This CDR3 is 17 amino acids long. CDR1 and CDR2 from the germline V gene are SGHRS and YFSETQ. Trimming at V came to 4 bases and at J to 1 base, leaving 9 bases not matched to a gene. This chain's CDR3 is CASSTKLAGFRTDTQYF. DNA of the CDR3: TGCGCCAGCAGCACCAAACTAGCGGGATTTCGCACAGATACGCAGTATTTT. The full variable domain, its missing parts supplied by reference TRBV5-1 and TRBJ2-3, is KAGVTQTPRYLIKTRGQQVTLSCSPISGHRSVSWYQQTPGQGLQFLFEYFSETQRNKGNFPGRFSGRQFSNSRSEMNVSTLELGDSALYLCASSTKLAGFRTDTQYFGPGTRLTVL.